Listed below are T cell receptor beta chains from one sample, sequenced in a study of cytomegalovirus exposure and HLA in healthy donors. Repertoires were generated with immunoSEQ multiplex PCR, while TCRdb's copy carries only in-frame clones and drops some. The data contain approximately 130,000 clones, 70% to 75% of them singletons. Material for sequencing was PBMCs. All receptors come from a man in his thirties or forties in good health and CMV-seronegative. Both conserved end residues are part of each CDR3. Each record gives: CDR3 DNA, CDR3 protein, J gene, clone size, V gene, D gene. The D gene is left open where the match is weak. Only part of the rows carry a size: once, few, many, or a class if the clone is expanded.

CDR3nt: TGTGCCAGCAGCTTAGACTGGTCCTACAATGAGCAGTTCTTC
CDR3aa: CASSLDWSYNEQFF
j_gene: TRBJ2-1
abundance: .
v_gene: TRBV7-2
d_gene: .

CDR3nt: TGTGCCAGCAGCCCGCAGAGGACTTTCTACAATGAGCAGTTCTTC
CDR3aa: CASSPQRTFYNEQFF
j_gene: TRBJ2-1
abundance: .
v_gene: TRBV11-2
d_gene: .

CDR3nt: TGTGCCAGCAGCAAAGTACTAGCGGGGGGGCCGAAACCTCCCGGGGAGCTGTTTTTT
CDR3aa: CASSKVLAGGPKPPGELFF
j_gene: TRBJ2-2
abundance: .
v_gene: TRBV21-1
d_gene: .

CDR3nt: TGTGCCACCAGTCTGTTCGGGACAGGGATCGGCTACACCTTC
CDR3aa: CATSLFGTGIGYTF
j_gene: TRBJ1-2
abundance: .
v_gene: TRBV15
d_gene: TRBD1

CDR3nt: TGCGCCAGCAGCCCAAAGCGGGGGGGCCGGCAAGAGACCCAGTACTTC
CDR3aa: CASSPKRGGRQETQYF
j_gene: TRBJ2-5
abundance: .
v_gene: TRBV4-3
d_gene: TRBD2

CDR3nt: TGTGCCAGTGTACAGGGGGCGTATGGCTACACCTTC
CDR3aa: CASVQGAYGYTF
j_gene: TRBJ1-2
abundance: .
v_gene: TRBV19
d_gene: TRBD1

CDR3nt: TGTGCCAGCAGCGTAACCACCTACTACAATGAGCAGTTCTTC
CDR3aa: CASSVTTYYNEQFF
j_gene: TRBJ2-1
abundance: .
v_gene: TRBV9
d_gene: .

CDR3nt: TGTGCCACCAGCAGCGACAGGGAGAGTCAGCCCCAGCATTTT
CDR3aa: CATSSDRESQPQHF
j_gene: TRBJ1-5
abundance: few
v_gene: TRBV15
d_gene: TRBD1

CDR3nt: TGTGCCAGCAGCTTAGGTTGGGGGGGCTACAATGAGCAGTTCTTC
CDR3aa: CASSLGWGGYNEQFF
j_gene: TRBJ2-1
abundance: .
v_gene: TRBV11-2
d_gene: TRBD2

CDR3nt: TGTGCCTGGACCCTGGGGGGTGGCGGGAGTGAGTTCTTC
CDR3aa: CAWTLGGGGSEFF
j_gene: TRBJ2-1
abundance: .
v_gene: TRBV30
d_gene: TRBD2

CDR3nt: TGCAGTGCTAGCGACGACAGGAACAACTTT
CDR3aa: CSASDDRNNF
j_gene: TRBJ1-1
abundance: .
v_gene: TRBV20-1
d_gene: .

CDR3nt: TGTGCCAGCAGCTTAGGCGGCGGATCAGGGATAATTCCTAATGGCTACACCTTC
CDR3aa: CASSLGGGSGIIPNGYTF
j_gene: TRBJ1-2
abundance: .
v_gene: TRBV7-9
d_gene: .

CDR3nt: TGTGCCAGCAGCCCAGAGGGGGGAGTTTGGTTAGAGCAGTTCTTC
CDR3aa: CASSPEGGVWLEQFF
j_gene: TRBJ2-1
abundance: .
v_gene: TRBV4-2
d_gene: .

CDR3nt: TGTGCCAGCAGTGAAGGCTCCGACAGGGAATATCAGCCCCAGCATTTT
CDR3aa: CASSEGSDREYQPQHF
j_gene: TRBJ1-5
abundance: .
v_gene: TRBV28
d_gene: TRBD1

CDR3nt: TGCGCCAGCAGCCAAGATCGGGGGGCCTACAATGAGCAGTTCTTC
CDR3aa: CASSQDRGAYNEQFF
j_gene: TRBJ2-1
abundance: .
v_gene: TRBV4-3
d_gene: TRBD2

CDR3nt: TGTGCCAGCAGTGGCAGGGTCACCGGGGAGCTGTTTTTT
CDR3aa: CASSGRVTGELFF
j_gene: TRBJ2-2
abundance: few
v_gene: TRBV9
d_gene: .

CDR3nt: TGTGCCAGCAGCTTAGACAGGGGTTCACCCCTCCACTTT
CDR3aa: CASSLDRGSPLHF
j_gene: TRBJ1-6
abundance: once
v_gene: TRBV7-9
d_gene: TRBD1

CDR3nt: TGCGCCAGCAGCTTGGCGGCTAGCGGAGTCCCGCGGGCCCAGTACTTC
CDR3aa: CASSLAASGVPRAQYF
j_gene: TRBJ2-5
abundance: .
v_gene: TRBV5-1
d_gene: TRBD2

CDR3nt: TGTGCCAGCAGCGTAGGACTAGCGGGAGGCCTTAGCACAGATACGCAGTATTTT
CDR3aa: CASSVGLAGGLSTDTQYF
j_gene: TRBJ2-3
abundance: .
v_gene: TRBV9
d_gene: TRBD2

CDR3nt: TGTGCCAGCCAACGTGGGGCTAGCGGAAGCACAGATACGCAGTATTTT
CDR3aa: CASQRGASGSTDTQYF
j_gene: TRBJ2-3
abundance: .
v_gene: TRBV5-4
d_gene: TRBD2

CDR3nt: TGTGCCAGCAGCCCTCAGGCAGGTATCTACGAGCAGTACTTC
CDR3aa: CASSPQAGIYEQYF
j_gene: TRBJ2-7
abundance: few
v_gene: TRBV16
d_gene: .

CDR3nt: TGCGCCAGCAGCTTGTCAAGGAGGGGATCGGGTGAGCAGTTCTTC
CDR3aa: CASSLSRRGSGEQFF
j_gene: TRBJ2-1
abundance: .
v_gene: TRBV5-1
d_gene: .

CDR3nt: TGTGCCTGGAGTGCCTCTCGGCAAGAGACCCAGTACTTC
CDR3aa: CAWSASRQETQYF
j_gene: TRBJ2-5
abundance: .
v_gene: TRBV30
d_gene: .

CDR3nt: TGTGCCAGTAGTAGGGGCCCAAAGGATGAAAAACTGTTTTTT
CDR3aa: CASSRGPKDEKLFF
j_gene: TRBJ1-4
abundance: .
v_gene: TRBV19
d_gene: .

CDR3nt: TGCGCCAGCAGCTTGGGCTATATCACCGCGATGGACATTCAGTACTTC
CDR3aa: CASSLGYITAMDIQYF
j_gene: TRBJ2-4
abundance: .
v_gene: TRBV5-1
d_gene: .

CDR3nt: TGTGCCAGCAGTCCCAGCGGGAGGCCCGGAGATGAGCAGTTCTTC
CDR3aa: CASSPSGRPGDEQFF
j_gene: TRBJ2-1
abundance: once
v_gene: TRBV7-6
d_gene: TRBD2

CDR3nt: TGTGCCAGCAGCCCCACTAGAAGTCCATTCACAGATACGCAGTATTTT
CDR3aa: CASSPTRSPFTDTQYF
j_gene: TRBJ2-3
abundance: .
v_gene: TRBV7-2
d_gene: .

CDR3nt: TGTGCCAGCAGCGGCACAGGGCACCTTTACGAGCAGTACTTC
CDR3aa: CASSGTGHLYEQYF
j_gene: TRBJ2-7
abundance: .
v_gene: TRBV7-2
d_gene: .

CDR3nt: TGTGCCAGCAACCCCGGGACTAGCGGGAGCGGCGAGCAGTACTTC
CDR3aa: CASNPGTSGSGEQYF
j_gene: TRBJ2-7
abundance: once
v_gene: TRBV6-1
d_gene: TRBD2

CDR3nt: TGTGCCAGCAGCTCTCGACCCGATCGGGGAGCTTTCTTT
CDR3aa: CASSSRPDRGAFF
j_gene: TRBJ1-1
abundance: few
v_gene: TRBV5-6
d_gene: .

CDR3nt: TGCGCCAGCAGCTTAAGCGGTTACAATGAGCAGTTCTTC
CDR3aa: CASSLSGYNEQFF
j_gene: TRBJ2-1
abundance: .
v_gene: TRBV5-1
d_gene: .

CDR3nt: TGTGCCAGCAGTTCCCGACAGGGGGCCTCTGAAGCTTTCTTT
CDR3aa: CASSSRQGASEAFF
j_gene: TRBJ1-1
abundance: .
v_gene: TRBV6-5
d_gene: TRBD1

CDR3nt: TGTGCCAGCAAGCGACAGGCAACCTACGAGCAGTACTTC
CDR3aa: CASKRQATYEQYF
j_gene: TRBJ2-7
abundance: .
v_gene: TRBV6-5
d_gene: .